This entry lists 21 T cell receptor beta chains sequenced from one sample in a study of cytomegalovirus exposure and HLA in healthy donors. It was with 60 Vbeta and 13 Jbeta primers that the PCR ran. Libraries were prepared by immunoSEQ multiplex PCR; TCRdb keeps only in-frame clonotypes and omits some of them. Its listing shows over 65,000 clones. Sequencing was done on a sample of PBMCs. The receptors here all came from a man aged 30 to 39 in good health and CMV-seronegative.

The chain combines TRBV20-1 with TRBJ2-4, with TRBD1 matching 7 bases. Germline V gene lookup returns CDR1 DFQATT and CDR2 SNEGSKA (reference sequence). V lost 6 bases to trimming and J lost 7 bases; unmatched junction nucleotides: 3. The CDR3 consists of 11 residues. As DNA, the CDR3 is TGCAGTGCACAACAGGGGAACATTCAGTACTTC. Translation: CSAQQGNIQYF.

The rearrangement uses TRBV5-5 and TRBJ2-7, with TRBD1 matching over 9 bases. CDR3 length: 16 residues. Germline V gene lookup returns CDR1 SGHKS and CDR2 YYEKEE (reference sequence). The V and J ends lost 4 bases and 2 bases, in that order; junction bases with no gene match: 10. CDR3 bases: TGTGCCAGCAGCGCGAGGGGACAGGGAAATCCCTACGAGCAGTACTTC. Encoded protein: CASSARGQGNPYEQYF.

The rearrangement joins TRBV7-3 to TRBJ2-2; the D is unclear. The CDR3 spans 15 residues. The germline V gene has CDR1 SGHTA and CDR2 FQGTGA. The V end lost 5 bases, the J end lost 3 bases, and 13 bases lay between the germline ends. CDR3 DNA: TGTGCCAGCAGCCCCCTTCGGTCTGACACCGGGGAGCTGTTTTTT. Translation gives CASSPLRSDTGELFF.

V is TRBV5-4 and J is TRBJ1-6; D gene ambiguous. Germline V gene lookup returns CDR1 SGHNT and CDR2 YYREEE (reference sequence). V gave up 7 bases and J gave up 9 bases, with 11 bases separating them. The length of the CDR3 is 12 residues. The CDR3 DNA reads as TGTGCCAGCCACGATCGAGGTTCACCCCTCCACTTT. Translated, it gives CASHDRGSPLHF.

The chain carries TRBV5-1 and TRBJ2-7, with a possible D match to TRBD2 (5 bases). The V gene lost 0 bases and the J gene lost 6 bases, with 10 bases spanning the gap. Germline-derived CDR1 and CDR2 are SGHRS and YFSETQ. This CDR3 has 13 residues. The CDR3 protein is CASSLEERGEQYF. CDR3 nucleotides: TGCGCCAGCAGCTTGGAGGAACGGGGCGAGCAGTACTTC.

Concerning this clone itself: At one end the junction does not follow the germline gene, possibly because of a read error. The genes are TRBV7-7 and TRBJ2-6; 7 nucleotides align to TRBD1. There are 18 residues in the CDR3. In germline, CDR1 is SSHAT, CDR2 FNYEAQ (reference sequence). The CDR3 DNA follows: TGTGCTAGCAGCTTAGGCCCTAAGGGGGCGCCTGGGGCCAACGTCCTGACTTTC. Translating gives CASSLGPKGAPGANVLTF.

The V and J genes are TRBV19 and TRBJ1-5; D perhaps matches TRBD1 (6 bases). The length of the CDR3 is 14 residues. V dropped 3 bases and J dropped 7 bases, with 13 bases sitting between them. Germline V lookup: CDR1 LNHDA, CDR2 SQIVND (reference sequence). The CDR3 sequence: CASSMGGGGQPQHF. CDR3 bases: TGTGCCAGTAGTATGGGGGGGGGCGGCCAGCCCCAGCATTTT.

The chain carries TRBV5-1 and TRBJ1-1; D unclear. Germline assignment: CDR1 SGHRS and CDR2 YFSETQ. Trimming removed 1 base from V and 0 bases from J, with 13 bases in between. This CDR3 region has 16 residues. In DNA form, the CDR3 reads TGCGCCAGCAGCTTGTTGGCAGGCAATATGAACACTGAAGCTTTCTTT. This encodes CASSLLAGNMNTEAFF.

The CDR3 coding sequence is TGTGCCAGCCTAGGGGTTAGTAATTCACCCCTCCACTTT. This encodes CASLGVSNSPLHF. V usage is TRBV9 and J usage is TRBJ1-6; a possible D gene is TRBD1 (5 bases). The germline CDR1 and CDR2 sequences are SGDLS and YYNGEE. This CDR3 contains 13 residues. Trimming stripped 7 bases from V and 6 bases from J, with 11 bases between.

The rearrangement links TRBV19 to TRBJ1-1; the match to TRBD1 covers 10 bases. V shed 1 base, J shed 2 bases, and the junction held 1 base outside the gene matches. The CDR3 has 15 residues. Per germline, CDR1 LNHDA and CDR2 SQIVND (reference sequence). The CDR3 nucleotides are TGTGCCAGTAGTATAGGGGACAGGGGAAACACTGAAGCTTTCTTT. It yields the protein CASSIGDRGNTEAFF.

The genes are TRBV7-2 and TRBJ1-2; tentatively, D is TRBD1 (6 bases). Germline CDR1 and CDR2: SGHTA and FQGNSA. The CDR3 sequence is 14 residues long. The V and J ends lost 0 bases and 8 bases respectively, with 13 bases between them. The CDR3 reads CASSLAAGALGYTF. The CDR3 DNA reads as TGTGCCAGCAGCTTAGCGGCAGGGGCTTTGGGCTACACCTTC.

The V gene is TRBV19, the J gene TRBJ1-1; perhaps TRBD1 as D (5 bases). The CDR3 spans 15 residues. V was shortened by 6 bases and J by 1 base, with 15 bases between the two germline ends. The germline V gene has CDR1 LNHDA and CDR2 SQIVND (reference sequence). The CDR3: CASSPGLWGNTEAFF. The CDR3 nucleotides read TGTGCCAGTAGCCCGGGACTTTGGGGGAACACTGAAGCTTTCTTT.

V usage is TRBV19 and J usage is TRBJ2-3; the D is unclear. The V gene's germline CDR1 is LNHDA and CDR2 SQIVND (reference sequence). This CDR3 has 12 amino acids. The ends were cut back, 5 bases at V and 3 bases at J, with 6 bases in the middle. CDR3: CASSPPTDTQYF. As DNA, the CDR3 is TGTGCCAGTAGTCCCCCAACAGATACGCAGTATTTT.

This chain connects TRBV5-6 to TRBJ2-5; perhaps TRBD1 as D (6 bases). The germline V gene encodes CDR1 SGHDT and CDR2 YYEEEE. V lost 0 bases and J lost 7, with 13 bases in between. The CDR3 is made up of 14 amino acids. As DNA, the CDR3 is TGTGCCAGCAGCTTGGGCAGGGGCTTGTTGACCCAGTACTTC. It translates to CASSLGRGLLTQYF. The entire variable domain, with the rest obtained from reference TRBV5-6 and TRBJ2-5, is as follows: DAGVTQSPTHLIKTRGQQVTLRCSPKSGHDTVSWYQQALGQGPQFIFQYYEEEERQRGNFPDRFSGHQFPNYSSELNVNALLLGDSALYLCASSLGRGLLTQYFGPGTRLLVL.

The V gene is TRBV6-5, the J gene TRBJ2-6; TRBD1 agrees at 9 bases. There are 15 residues in the CDR3. Germline CDR1 MNHEY, CDR2 SVGAGI. The V segment lost 9 bases and the J segment 3 bases; nucleotides outside the gene matches: 6. This chain's CDR3 is CASHRGRFGANVLTF. The CDR3 DNA sequence: TGTGCCAGTCACAGGGGGCGCTTTGGGGCCAACGTCCTGACTTTC.

V and J are TRBV19 and TRBJ1-3, with unresolved D. V was trimmed by 3 bases and J by 4 bases, leaving 10 bases between them. CDR1 LNHDA and CDR2 SQIVND come from the germline V gene (reference sequence). The CDR3 covers 14 residues. The CDR3 DNA follows: TGTGCCAGTAGTATGGCGGGGAACGGAAACACCATATATTTT. Translated: CASSMAGNGNTIYF.

This chain joins TRBV30 and TRBJ2-7, with 11 bases aligning to TRBD2. The germline V gene encodes CDR1 GTSNPN and CDR2 SVGIG (reference sequence). CDR3 length: 18 residues. Unmatched junction bases numbered 14, after V lost 2 bases and J lost 2 bases. This CDR3 is CAWSPPGLAVIWAYEQYF. The CDR3 DNA sequence: TGTGCCTGGAGTCCCCCGGGACTAGCGGTTATCTGGGCCTACGAGCAGTACTTC.

The genes are TRBV19 and TRBJ2-5, with 13 bases that match TRBD2. After removal of 6 bases from V and 3 bases from J, the junction contained 7 bases not matched to a gene. This CDR3 has 16 residues. The germline V gene has CDR1 LNHDA and CDR2 SQIVND (reference sequence). For the CDR3, the DNA is TGTGCCAGTAGACTCACTAGCGGGGGGGCCAAAGAGACCCAGTACTTC. It encodes CASRLTSGGAKETQYF.

This chain connects TRBV30 to TRBJ1-5, with TRBD1 matching 7 bases. Germline values: CDR1 GTSNPN, CDR2 SVGIG (reference sequence). Trimming at V came to 7 bases and at J to 2 bases, leaving 2 bases not matched to a gene. The CDR3 contains 12 residues. CDR3 loop: CALDRGNQPQHF. CDR3 coding DNA: TGTGCCTTAGACAGGGGCAATCAGCCCCAGCATTTT. The whole variable domain, remainder taken from reference TRBV30 and TRBJ1-5, is SQTIHQWPATLVQPVGSPLSLECTVEGTSNPNLYWYRQAAGRGLQLLFYSVGIGQISSEVPQNLSASRPQDRQFILSSKKLLLSDSGFYLCALDRGNQPQHFGDGTRLSIL.

This chain connects TRBV5-1 to TRBJ1-2; 8 bases are shared with TRBD1. V shed 3 bases, J shed 6 bases, and the junction held 10 bases outside the gene matches. The CDR3 loop spans 15 amino acids. Germline V lookup: CDR1 SGHRS, CDR2 YFSETQ. Here the CDR3 reads CASSSQGQGIDGYTF. The CDR3 nucleotides are TGCGCCAGCAGCTCACAAGGACAGGGAATCGATGGCTACACCTTC.

The V and J genes are TRBV7-2 and TRBJ2-7; 13 nucleotides match TRBD2. The V gene's germline CDR1 is SGHTA and CDR2 FQGNSA. After removal of 1 base from V and 2 bases from J, the junction contained 11 bases not matched to a gene. The CDR3 extends over 19 amino acids. CDR3 region: CASSLVHRTSGRGPYEQYF. The CDR3 bases are TGTGCCAGCAGCTTAGTTCACCGGACTAGCGGGAGAGGTCCCTACGAGCAGTACTTC. Full variable domain (missing parts from reference TRBV7-2 and TRBJ2-7): GAGVSQSPSNKVTEKGKDVELRCDPISGHTALYWYRQSLGQGLEFLIYFQGNSAPDKSGLPSDRFSAERTGGSVSTLTIQRTQQEDSAVYLCASSLVHRTSGRGPYEQYFGPGTRLTVT.